This TCR beta chain was retrieved from a study of blood T cell repertoires in COVID-19. Clones were sequenced by immunoSEQ multiplex PCR, and TCRdb holds only the in-frame ones, with some missing. Of 250,000 to 300,000 clones listed, 86% are singletons. CDR1 is PRHDT and CDR2 is FYEKMQ in the germline V gene (reference sequence). The ends were cut back, 0 bases at V and 6 bases at J, with 15 bases in the middle. The CDR3 is 16 residues long. The material sequenced was peripheral blood. The sequence derives from a man between 25 and 39 years old with active or convalescent COVID-19. The rearrangement uses TRBV13 and TRBJ1-5; D call uncertain. DNA of the CDR3: TGTGCCAGCAGCTTAGGCCTCGGGATCGCTGGTCAGCCCCAGCATTTT. Its translation: CASSLGLGIAGQPQHF.